What follows describes a single TCR beta chain. No antigen is known for it. This sample stems from a study of PD-1 blockade in classical Hodgkin lymphoma. Looking at the study overall: Nivolumab dosing for patients was 3 mg/kg, administered intravenously every 2 weeks. General observations from the study: Why the repertoires differ is still unclear, perhaps disease activity or prior therapy.

This table comes from immunoSEQ multiplex PCR, and its TCRdb copy is limited to in-frame clones, with some not included. The sample lists roughly 25,000 clones; approximately 80% were seen once. Each patient's relapse followed autologous stem cell transplantation, and brentuximab vedotin exposure varied. The sequence was collected from a human donor with classical Hodgkin lymphoma. The specimen was peripheral blood mononuclear cells (PBMCs), collected at baseline.

The CDR3 loop reads CASSRKGGTIAEQYF. DNA of the CDR3: TGTGCCAGCTCTCGGAAGGGCGGAACTATTGCCGAGCAGTACTTC. V gene TRBV18 combines with J gene TRBJ2-7; no reliable D call. V was trimmed by 6 bases and J by 6 bases, leaving 21 bases between them. This CDR3 comprises 15 residues. Germline V lookup: CDR1 KGHSH, CDR2 LQKENI.